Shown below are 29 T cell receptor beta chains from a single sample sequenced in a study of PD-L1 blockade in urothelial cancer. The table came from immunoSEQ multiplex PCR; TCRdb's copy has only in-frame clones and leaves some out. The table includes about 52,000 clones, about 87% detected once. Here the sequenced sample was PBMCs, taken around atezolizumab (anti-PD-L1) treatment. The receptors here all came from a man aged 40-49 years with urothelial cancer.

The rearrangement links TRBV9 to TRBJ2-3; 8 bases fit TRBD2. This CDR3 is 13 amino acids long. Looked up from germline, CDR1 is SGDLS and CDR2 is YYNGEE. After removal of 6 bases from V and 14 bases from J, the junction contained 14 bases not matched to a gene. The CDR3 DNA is TGTGCCAGCACGCTTGAGATTAGCGGGAACCCGTATTTT. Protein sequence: CASTLEISGNPYF.

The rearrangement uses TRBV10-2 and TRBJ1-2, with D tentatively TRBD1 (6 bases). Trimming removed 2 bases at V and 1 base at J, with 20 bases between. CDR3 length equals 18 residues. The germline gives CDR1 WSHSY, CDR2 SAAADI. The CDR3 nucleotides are TGCGCCAGCAGTGAGACGAGGGCAGACAGGCAGGATAACTATGGCTACACCTTC. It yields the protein CASSETRADRQDNYGYTF.

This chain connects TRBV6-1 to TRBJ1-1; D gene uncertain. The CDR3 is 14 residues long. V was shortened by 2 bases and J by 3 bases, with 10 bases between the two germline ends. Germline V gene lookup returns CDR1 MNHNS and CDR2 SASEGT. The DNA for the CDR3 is TGTGCCAGCAGTGAACCGGGTCTGTACACTGAAGCTTTCTTT. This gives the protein CASSEPGLYTEAFF.

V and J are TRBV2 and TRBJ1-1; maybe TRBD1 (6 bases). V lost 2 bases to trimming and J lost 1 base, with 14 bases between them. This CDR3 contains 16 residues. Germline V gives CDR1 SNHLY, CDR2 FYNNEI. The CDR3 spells CASSEWDTLGNTEAFF. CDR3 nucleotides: TGTGCCAGCAGTGAATGGGACACCCTGGGGAACACTGAAGCTTTCTTT.

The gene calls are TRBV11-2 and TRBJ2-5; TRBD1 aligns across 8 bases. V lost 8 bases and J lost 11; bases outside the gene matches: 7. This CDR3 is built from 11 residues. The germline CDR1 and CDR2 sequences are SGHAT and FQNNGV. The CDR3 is CASGGQADQYF. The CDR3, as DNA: TGTGCCAGCGGGGGACAGGCGGATCAGTACTTC. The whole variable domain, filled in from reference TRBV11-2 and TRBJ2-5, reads EAGVAQSPRYKIIEKRQSVAFWCNPISGHATLYWYQQILGQGPKLLIQFQNNGVVDDSQLPKDRFSAERLKGVDSTLKIQPAKLEDSAVYLCASGGQADQYFGPGTRLLVL.

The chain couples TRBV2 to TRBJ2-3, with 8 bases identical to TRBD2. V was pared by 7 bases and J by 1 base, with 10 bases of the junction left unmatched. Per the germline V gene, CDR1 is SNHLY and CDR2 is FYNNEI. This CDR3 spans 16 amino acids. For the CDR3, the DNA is TGTGCCAGCAATGCGGCGGGGGGCTTTCGCACAGATACGCAGTATTTT. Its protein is CASNAAGGFRTDTQYF.

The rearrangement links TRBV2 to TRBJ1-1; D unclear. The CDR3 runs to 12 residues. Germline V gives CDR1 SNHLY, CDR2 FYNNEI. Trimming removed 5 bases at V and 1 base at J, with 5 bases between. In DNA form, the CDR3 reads TGTGCCAGCAGTCCACAGAACACTGAAGCTTTCTTT. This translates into CASSPQNTEAFF.

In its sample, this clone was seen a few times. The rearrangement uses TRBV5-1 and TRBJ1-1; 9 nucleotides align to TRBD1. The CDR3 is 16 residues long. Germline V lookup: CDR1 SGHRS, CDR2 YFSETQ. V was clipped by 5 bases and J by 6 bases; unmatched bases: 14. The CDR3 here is CASRPFPGQGTPEAFF. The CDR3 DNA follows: TGCGCCAGCAGGCCATTCCCGGGACAGGGAACGCCTGAAGCTTTCTTT. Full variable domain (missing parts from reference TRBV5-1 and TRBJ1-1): KAGVTQTPRYLIKTRGQQVTLSCSPISGHRSVSWYQQTPGQGLQFLFEYFSETQRNKGNFPGRFSGRQFSNSRSEMNVSTLELGDSALYLCASRPFPGQGTPEAFFGQGTRLTVV.

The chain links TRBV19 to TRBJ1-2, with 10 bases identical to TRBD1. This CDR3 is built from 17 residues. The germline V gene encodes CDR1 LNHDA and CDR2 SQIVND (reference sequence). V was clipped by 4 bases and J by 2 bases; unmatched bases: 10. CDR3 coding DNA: TGTGCCAGTAGTAACCGGGGGACAGGGGCTAACAACTATGGCTACACCTTC. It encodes CASSNRGTGANNYGYTF.

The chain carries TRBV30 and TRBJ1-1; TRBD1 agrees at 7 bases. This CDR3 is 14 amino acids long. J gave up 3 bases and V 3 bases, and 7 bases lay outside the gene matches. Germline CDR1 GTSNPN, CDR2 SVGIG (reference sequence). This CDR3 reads CAWRATGWDTEAFF. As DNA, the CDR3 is TGTGCCTGGAGGGCGACAGGGTGGGACACTGAAGCTTTCTTT.

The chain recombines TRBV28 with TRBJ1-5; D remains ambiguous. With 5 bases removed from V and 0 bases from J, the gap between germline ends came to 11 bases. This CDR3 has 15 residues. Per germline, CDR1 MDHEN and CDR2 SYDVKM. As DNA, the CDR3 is TGTGCCAGCAGTCTGACACTCGATAGCAATCAGCCCCAGCATTTT. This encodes CASSLTLDSNQPQHF.

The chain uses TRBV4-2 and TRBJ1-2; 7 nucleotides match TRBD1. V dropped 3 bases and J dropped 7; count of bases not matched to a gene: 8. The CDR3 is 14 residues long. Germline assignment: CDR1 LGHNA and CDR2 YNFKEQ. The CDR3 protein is CASSQETGTSGYTF. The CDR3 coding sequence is TGTGCCAGCAGCCAGGAGACAGGGACGTCTGGCTACACCTTC.

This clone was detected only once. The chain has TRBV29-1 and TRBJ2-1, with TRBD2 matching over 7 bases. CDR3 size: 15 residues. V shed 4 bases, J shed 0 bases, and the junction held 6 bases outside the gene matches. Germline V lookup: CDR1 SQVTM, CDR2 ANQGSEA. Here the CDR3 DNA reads TGCAGCGTTGGGTACGGGAGGAGCTCCTACAATGAGCAGTTCTTC. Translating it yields CSVGYGRSSYNEQFF.

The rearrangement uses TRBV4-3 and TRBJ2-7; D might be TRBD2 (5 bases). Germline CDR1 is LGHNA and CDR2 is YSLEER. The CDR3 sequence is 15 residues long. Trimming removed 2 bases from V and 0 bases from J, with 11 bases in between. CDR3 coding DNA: TGCGCCAGCAGCCAATACGGGATGAGCTCCTACGAGCAGTACTTC. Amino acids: CASSQYGMSSYEQYF.

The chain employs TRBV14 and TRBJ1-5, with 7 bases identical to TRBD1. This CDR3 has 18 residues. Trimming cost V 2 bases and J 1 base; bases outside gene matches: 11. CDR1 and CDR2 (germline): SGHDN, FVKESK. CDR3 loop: CASSQFTGVKWSNQPQHF. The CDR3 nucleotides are TGTGCCAGCAGCCAATTTACAGGGGTCAAGTGGAGCAATCAGCCCCAGCATTTT.

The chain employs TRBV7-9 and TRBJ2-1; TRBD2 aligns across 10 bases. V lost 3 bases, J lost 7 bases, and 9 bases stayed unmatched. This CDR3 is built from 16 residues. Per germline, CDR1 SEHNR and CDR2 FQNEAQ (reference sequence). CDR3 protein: CASSFLGSGRGNEQFF. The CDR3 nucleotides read TGTGCCAGCAGCTTCCTAGGGAGCGGGAGGGGGAATGAGCAGTTCTTC.

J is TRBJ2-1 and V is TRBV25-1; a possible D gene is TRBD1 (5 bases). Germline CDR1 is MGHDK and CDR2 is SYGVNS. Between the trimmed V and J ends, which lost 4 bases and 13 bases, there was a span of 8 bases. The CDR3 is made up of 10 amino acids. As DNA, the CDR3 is TGTGCCAGCAGTGGGACATTTCAGTTCTTC. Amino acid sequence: CASSGTFQFF. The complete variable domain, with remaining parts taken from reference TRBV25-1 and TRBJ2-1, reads EADIYQTPRYLVIGTGKKITLECSQTMGHDKMYWYQQDPGMELHLIHYSYGVNSTEKGDLSSESTVSRIRTEHFPLTLESARPSHTSQYLCASSGTFQFFGPGTRLTVL.

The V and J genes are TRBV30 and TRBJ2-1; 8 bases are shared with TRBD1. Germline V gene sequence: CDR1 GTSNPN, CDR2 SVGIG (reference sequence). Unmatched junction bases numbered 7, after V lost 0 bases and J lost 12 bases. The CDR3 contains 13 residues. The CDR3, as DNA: TGTGCCTGGAGTGTAATGGCTGGGACAGGGCAGTTCTTC. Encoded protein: CAWSVMAGTGQFF.

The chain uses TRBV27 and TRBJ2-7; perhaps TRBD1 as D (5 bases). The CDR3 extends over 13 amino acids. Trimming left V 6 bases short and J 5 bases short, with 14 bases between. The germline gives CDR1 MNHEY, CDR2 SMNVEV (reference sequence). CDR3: CASSTAGYNEQYF. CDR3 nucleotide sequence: TGTGCCAGCAGCACCGCAGGGTACAACGAGCAGTACTTC.

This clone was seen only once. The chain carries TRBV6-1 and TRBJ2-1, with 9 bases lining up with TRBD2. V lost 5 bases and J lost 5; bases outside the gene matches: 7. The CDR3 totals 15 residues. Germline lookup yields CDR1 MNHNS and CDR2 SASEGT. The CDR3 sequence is CASSLTSGSDNEQFF. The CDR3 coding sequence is TGTGCCAGCAGTCTGACTAGCGGTAGCGACAATGAGCAGTTCTTC.

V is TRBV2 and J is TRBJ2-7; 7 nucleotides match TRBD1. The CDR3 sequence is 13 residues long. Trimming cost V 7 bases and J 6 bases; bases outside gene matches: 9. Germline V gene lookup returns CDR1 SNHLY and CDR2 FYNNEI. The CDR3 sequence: CASIRQGLTEQYF. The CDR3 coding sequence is TGTGCCAGCATACGACAGGGCCTTACCGAGCAGTACTTC.

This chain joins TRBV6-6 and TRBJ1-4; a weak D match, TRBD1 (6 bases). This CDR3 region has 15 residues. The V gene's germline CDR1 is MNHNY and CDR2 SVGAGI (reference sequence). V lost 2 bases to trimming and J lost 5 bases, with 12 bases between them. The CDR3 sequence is CASSYIGRGNEKLFF. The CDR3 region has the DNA TGTGCCAGCAGTTACATAGGCAGGGGAAATGAAAAACTGTTTTTT.

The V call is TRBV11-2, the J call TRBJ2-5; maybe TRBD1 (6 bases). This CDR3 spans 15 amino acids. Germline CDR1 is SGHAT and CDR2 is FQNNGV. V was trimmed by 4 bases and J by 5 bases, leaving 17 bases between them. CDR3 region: CASSSTGKVFETQYF. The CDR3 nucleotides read TGTGCCAGCAGCTCGACAGGAAAGGTATTTGAGACCCAGTACTTC.

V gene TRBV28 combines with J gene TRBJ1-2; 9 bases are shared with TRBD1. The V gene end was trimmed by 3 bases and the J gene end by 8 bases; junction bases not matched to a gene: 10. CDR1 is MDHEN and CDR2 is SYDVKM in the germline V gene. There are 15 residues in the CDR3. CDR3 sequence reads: CASSFWGQGRVGYTF. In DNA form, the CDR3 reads TGTGCCAGCAGTTTTTGGGGACAGGGAAGGGTCGGCTACACCTTC.

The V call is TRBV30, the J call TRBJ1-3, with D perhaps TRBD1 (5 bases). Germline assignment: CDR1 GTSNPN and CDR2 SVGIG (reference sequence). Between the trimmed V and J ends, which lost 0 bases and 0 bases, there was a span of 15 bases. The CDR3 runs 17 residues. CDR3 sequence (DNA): TGTGCCTGGAGTGTACCTTTCAGACAGCTCTCTGGAAACACCATATATTTT. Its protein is CAWSVPFRQLSGNTIYF.

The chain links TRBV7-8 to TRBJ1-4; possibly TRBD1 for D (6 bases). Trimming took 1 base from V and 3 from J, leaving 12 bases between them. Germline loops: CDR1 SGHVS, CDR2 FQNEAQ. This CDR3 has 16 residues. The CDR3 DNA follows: TGTGCCAGCAGCTTAGGGGCAGGGGTTGCTAATGAAAAACTGTTTTTT. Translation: CASSLGAGVANEKLFF.

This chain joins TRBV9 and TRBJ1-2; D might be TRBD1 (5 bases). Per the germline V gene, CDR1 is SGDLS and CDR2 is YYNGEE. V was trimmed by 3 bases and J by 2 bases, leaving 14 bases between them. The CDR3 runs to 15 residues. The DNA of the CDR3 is TGTGCCAGCAGCGAAACTCCGACAGTGAACTATGGCTACACCTTC. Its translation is CASSETPTVNYGYTF.

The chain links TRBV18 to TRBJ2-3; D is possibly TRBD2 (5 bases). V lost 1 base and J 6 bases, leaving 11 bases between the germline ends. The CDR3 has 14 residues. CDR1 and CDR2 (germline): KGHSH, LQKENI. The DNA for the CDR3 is TGTGCCAGCTCACCACAACTGGGAGAGGATACGCAGTATTTT. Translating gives CASSPQLGEDTQYF.

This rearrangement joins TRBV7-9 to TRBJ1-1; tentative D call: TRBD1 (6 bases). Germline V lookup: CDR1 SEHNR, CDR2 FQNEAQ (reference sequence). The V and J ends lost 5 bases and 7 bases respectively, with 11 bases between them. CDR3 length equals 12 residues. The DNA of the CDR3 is TGTGCCAGCAGCAGCCGACAGGATGAAGCTTTCTTT. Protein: CASSSRQDEAFF.